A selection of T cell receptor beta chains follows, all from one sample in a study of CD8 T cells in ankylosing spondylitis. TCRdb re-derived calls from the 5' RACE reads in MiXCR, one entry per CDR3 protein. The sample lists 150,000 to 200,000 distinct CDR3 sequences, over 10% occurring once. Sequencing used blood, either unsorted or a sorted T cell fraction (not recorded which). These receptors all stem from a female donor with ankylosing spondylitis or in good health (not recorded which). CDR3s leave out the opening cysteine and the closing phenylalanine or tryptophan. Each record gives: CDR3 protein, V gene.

CDR3: ASSVGPGAGVYNEQF
V: TRBV9

CDR3: ASSQKVKGPSYQQY
V: TRBV3-1

CDR3: SAMGQASTDTQY
V: TRBV20-1

CDR3: ASSLGQGLSYEQY
V: TRBV27

CDR3: ASSSEGPGELF
V: TRBV6-2/TRBV6-3

CDR3: AISPGQGRGNTIY
V: TRBV10-3

CDR3: ASSPSGGSGGYT
V: TRBV12-3/TRBV12-4

CDR3: ASQRDGQGAGEQF
V: TRBV5-1

CDR3: ASSPTGASGNEQF
V: TRBV7-2

CDR3: SVALTNYGYT
V: TRBV29-1

CDR3: SASRGISNQPQH
V: TRBV20-1

CDR3: ASSPLAGDGEQF
V: TRBV7-3

CDR3: ASVVTGANVLT
V: TRBV2

CDR3: AISAPPGTGRHETQY
V: TRBV10-3

CDR3: ASSLLFRTGKSKKLF
V: TRBV12-3/TRBV12-4

CDR3: ASSLVAVPYEQY
V: TRBV7-2

CDR3: ASSPSSGSSYNEQF
V: TRBV7-9

CDR3: ASGGRDRGYGYT
V: TRBV5-5

CDR3: ATSRRGTDTQY
V: TRBV15

CDR3: ASSLVLGTYNEQF
V: TRBV7-2

CDR3: ASSFEAGGMNTEAF
V: TRBV5-1

CDR3: ASSNRDTEAF
V: TRBV6-2/TRBV6-3